This T cell receptor beta chain comes out of a study of OX40 agonist ivuxolimab in advanced cancers. About the research overall: The patients' treatment was ivuxolimab, an agonistic anti-OX40 (CD134) antibody. Each dose-escalation patient presented with hepatocellular carcinoma, melanoma, renal cell or head and neck cancer.

Autoimmune disease history or systemic immunosuppression excluded patients. Germline V gene lookup returns CDR1 SGHRS and CDR2 YFSETQ. The CDR3 extends over 17 amino acids. V dropped 4 bases and J dropped 5; count of bases not matched to a gene: 16. Note on this clone: Its specificity is not known.

Clones were sequenced by immunoSEQ multiplex PCR, and TCRdb holds only the in-frame ones, with some missing. The table lists some 63,000 clones, roughly nine tenths of them singletons. Findings and limits, study-wide: There were also nonresponders showing low normalized T-cell clonal expansion.

The clonotype originates from an adult with an advanced solid tumor such as melanoma, head and neck, liver or kidney cancer. The sample here was CD4+ or CD8+ T cells sorted from blood, taken in a trial of the OX40 agonist ivuxolimab. V and J are TRBV5-1 and TRBJ2-3; 7 bases are a match to TRBD2. CDR3 nucleotide sequence: TGCGCCAGCAGCCCCCACCTCGGGGGGATGGTGGTAGATACGCAGTATTTT. It codes for CASSPHLGGMVVDTQYF.